A selection of T cell receptor beta chains follows, all from one sample in a study of T cell repertoires in cytomegalovirus infection. The antigens of these receptors remain unknown. Using its own MiXCR run on the reads, TCRdb lists one record per CDR3 protein. Counted here are a few hundred thousand distinct CDR3 sequences, about 27% occurring once; the ten biggest clones make up about 20%. The starting material was cultured PBMCs, obtained from culture after CMV antigen stimulation. Every receptor here comes from a human donor in good health (CMV status not recorded). Some clones in this sample may be carry-over from other donors' samples. Each CDR3 is given with its conserved first and last residue. The D gene is left open where the match is weak. Size tells how often a clone was seen (once, few, many) or the class of an expanded clone, and some rows leave it out.

V gene	J gene	clone size	D gene	CDR3 protein	CDR3 DNA
TRBV7-3	TRBJ1-2	once	NA	CASRPGNNYGYTF	TGTGCCAGCAGACCGGGAAACAACTATGGCTACACCTTC
TRBV19	TRBJ1-2	NA	TRBD1	CASSEDREGDGYTF	TGTGCCAGTAGTGAGGACAGGGAAGGCGATGGCTACACCTTC
TRBV7-9	TRBJ1-5	few	NA	CASSFLSGNQPQHF	TGTGCCAGCAGCTTCTTGTCAGGCAATCAGCCCCAGCATTTT
TRBV7-3	TRBJ2-1	NA	TRBD2	CASRSKGSGRGGYNEQFF	TGTGCCAGCAGATCAAAGGGTAGCGGGAGGGGGGGCTACAATGAGCAGTTCTTC
TRBV20-1	TRBJ2-7	NA	NA	CSARIAGRRNEQYF	TGCAGTGCTAGAATAGCAGGCCGGAGGAACGAGCAGTACTTC
TRBV7-2	TRBJ1-2	NA	TRBD1	CASSLGGTAASYGYTF	TGTGCCAGCAGCTTAGGGGGGACAGCGGCTAGCTATGGCTACACCTTC
TRBV6-6	TRBJ2-6	NA	NA	CASRKWVSGANVLTF	TGTGCCAGCAGAAAATGGGTGTCCGGGGCCAACGTCCTGACTTTC
TRBV11-2	TRBJ1-1	NA	NA	CASSLAAGTEAFF	TGTGCCAGCAGCTTAGCGGCGGGAACTGAAGCTTTCTTT
TRBV15	TRBJ1-2	NA	TRBD1	CATSRDQAGGVYGYTF	TGTGCCACCAGCAGAGATCAGGCAGGGGGCGTCTATGGCTACACCTTC
TRBV7-2	TRBJ1-1	many	TRBD1	CASSLPGQGRNTEAFF	TGTGCCAGCAGCTTACCTGGACAGGGGCGGAACACTGAAGCTTTCTTT
TRBV6-8	TRBJ2-1	few	NA	CASSYGSQLQGTGEQFF	TGTGCCAGCAGTTACGGGTCCCAACTACAGGGAACGGGTGAGCAGTTCTTC
TRBV19	TRBJ1-1	NA	TRBD1	CASSVDRGVTEAFF	TGTGCCAGTAGTGTCGACAGGGGGGTTACTGAAGCTTTCTTT
TRBV7-3	TRBJ2-6	NA	NA	CASSLSGPTLSGANVLTF	TGTGCCAGCAGCTTATCGGGGCCGACGCTCTCTGGGGCCAACGTCCTGACTTTC
TRBV25-1	TRBJ1-2	NA	TRBD1	CASSGDRFPYGYTF	TGTGCCAGCAGTGGGGACAGGTTTCCCTATGGCTACACCTTC
TRBV7-8	TRBJ1-1	NA	NA	CASSLLVGGAEAFF	TGTGCCAGCAGCTTACTTGTGGGAGGGGCTGAAGCTTTCTTT
TRBV4-2	TRBJ2-2	few	TRBD2	CASSPFGLATNTGELFF	TGTGCCAGCAGCCCCTTCGGACTAGCGACGAACACCGGGGAGCTGTTTTTT
TRBV6-5	TRBJ1-5	NA	NA	CASRTGLGPQHF	TGTGCCAGCAGAACAGGGTTAGGGCCCCAGCATTTT
TRBV7-6	TRBJ2-3	NA	NA	CASSFDRDTQYF	TGTGCCAGCAGCTTTGACAGGGATACGCAGTATTTT
TRBV13	TRBJ1-2	NA	TRBD1	CASSSRTGEFGYTF	TGTGCCAGCAGCTCCCGGACAGGGGAATTCGGCTACACCTTC
TRBV19	TRBJ2-5	few	TRBD1	CASSTQGAAKETQYF	TGTGCCAGTAGTACACAGGGGGCGGCGAAAGAGACCCAGTACTTC
TRBV28	TRBJ2-7	NA	TRBD1	CASRRTGGPYEQYF	TGTGCCAGCAGGCGGACAGGGGGCCCCTACGAGCAGTACTTC
TRBV7-3	TRBJ1-1	many	NA	CASSLQKGTEAFF	TGTGCCAGCAGCTTACAGAAAGGCACTGAAGCTTTCTTT
TRBV19	TRBJ1-1	once	NA	CATRKGTEAFF	TGTGCCACCCGTAAGGGGACGGAAGCTTTCTTT
TRBV12-3/TRBV12-4	TRBJ2-2	NA	NA	CASSPSRRRRTGELFF	TGTGCCAGCAGCCCCTCCCGACGGCGAAGAACCGGGGAGCTGTTTTTT
TRBV29-1	TRBJ2-7	NA	TRBD2	CSVRPSGRAYEQYF	TGCAGCGTTCGGCCTAGCGGGAGGGCCTACGAGCAGTACTTC
TRBV6-1	TRBJ2-7	NA	TRBD1	CASSTTGTGIYEQYF	TGTGCCAGCAGTACGACCGGGACAGGAATTTACGAGCAGTACTTC
TRBV6-6	TRBJ2-5	NA	NA	CASSPVQRKETQYF	TGTGCCAGCAGTCCCGTACAGCGGAAAGAGACCCAGTACTTC
TRBV19	TRBJ2-1	few	NA	CASSIGVRLAKGDEQFF	TGTGCCAGTAGTATAGGGGTTCGGCTAGCCAAAGGGGATGAGCAGTTCTTC
TRBV10-3	TRBJ1-2	few	NA	CAISEETGRGYTF	TGTGCCATCAGTGAGGAGACAGGTCGGGGCTACACCTTC
TRBV5-5	TRBJ1-2	NA	TRBD1	CASSFTGDRRYTF	TGTGCCAGCAGCTTTACAGGGGATCGTCGCTACACCTTC
TRBV28	TRBJ2-5	NA	NA	CASGGVNEETQYF	TGTGCCTCCGGGGGAGTTAACGAGGAGACCCAGTACTTC
TRBV7-9	TRBJ1-1	NA	NA	CASSFIGHKNTEAFF	TGTGCCAGCAGCTTTATCGGACACAAGAACACTGAAGCTTTCTTT